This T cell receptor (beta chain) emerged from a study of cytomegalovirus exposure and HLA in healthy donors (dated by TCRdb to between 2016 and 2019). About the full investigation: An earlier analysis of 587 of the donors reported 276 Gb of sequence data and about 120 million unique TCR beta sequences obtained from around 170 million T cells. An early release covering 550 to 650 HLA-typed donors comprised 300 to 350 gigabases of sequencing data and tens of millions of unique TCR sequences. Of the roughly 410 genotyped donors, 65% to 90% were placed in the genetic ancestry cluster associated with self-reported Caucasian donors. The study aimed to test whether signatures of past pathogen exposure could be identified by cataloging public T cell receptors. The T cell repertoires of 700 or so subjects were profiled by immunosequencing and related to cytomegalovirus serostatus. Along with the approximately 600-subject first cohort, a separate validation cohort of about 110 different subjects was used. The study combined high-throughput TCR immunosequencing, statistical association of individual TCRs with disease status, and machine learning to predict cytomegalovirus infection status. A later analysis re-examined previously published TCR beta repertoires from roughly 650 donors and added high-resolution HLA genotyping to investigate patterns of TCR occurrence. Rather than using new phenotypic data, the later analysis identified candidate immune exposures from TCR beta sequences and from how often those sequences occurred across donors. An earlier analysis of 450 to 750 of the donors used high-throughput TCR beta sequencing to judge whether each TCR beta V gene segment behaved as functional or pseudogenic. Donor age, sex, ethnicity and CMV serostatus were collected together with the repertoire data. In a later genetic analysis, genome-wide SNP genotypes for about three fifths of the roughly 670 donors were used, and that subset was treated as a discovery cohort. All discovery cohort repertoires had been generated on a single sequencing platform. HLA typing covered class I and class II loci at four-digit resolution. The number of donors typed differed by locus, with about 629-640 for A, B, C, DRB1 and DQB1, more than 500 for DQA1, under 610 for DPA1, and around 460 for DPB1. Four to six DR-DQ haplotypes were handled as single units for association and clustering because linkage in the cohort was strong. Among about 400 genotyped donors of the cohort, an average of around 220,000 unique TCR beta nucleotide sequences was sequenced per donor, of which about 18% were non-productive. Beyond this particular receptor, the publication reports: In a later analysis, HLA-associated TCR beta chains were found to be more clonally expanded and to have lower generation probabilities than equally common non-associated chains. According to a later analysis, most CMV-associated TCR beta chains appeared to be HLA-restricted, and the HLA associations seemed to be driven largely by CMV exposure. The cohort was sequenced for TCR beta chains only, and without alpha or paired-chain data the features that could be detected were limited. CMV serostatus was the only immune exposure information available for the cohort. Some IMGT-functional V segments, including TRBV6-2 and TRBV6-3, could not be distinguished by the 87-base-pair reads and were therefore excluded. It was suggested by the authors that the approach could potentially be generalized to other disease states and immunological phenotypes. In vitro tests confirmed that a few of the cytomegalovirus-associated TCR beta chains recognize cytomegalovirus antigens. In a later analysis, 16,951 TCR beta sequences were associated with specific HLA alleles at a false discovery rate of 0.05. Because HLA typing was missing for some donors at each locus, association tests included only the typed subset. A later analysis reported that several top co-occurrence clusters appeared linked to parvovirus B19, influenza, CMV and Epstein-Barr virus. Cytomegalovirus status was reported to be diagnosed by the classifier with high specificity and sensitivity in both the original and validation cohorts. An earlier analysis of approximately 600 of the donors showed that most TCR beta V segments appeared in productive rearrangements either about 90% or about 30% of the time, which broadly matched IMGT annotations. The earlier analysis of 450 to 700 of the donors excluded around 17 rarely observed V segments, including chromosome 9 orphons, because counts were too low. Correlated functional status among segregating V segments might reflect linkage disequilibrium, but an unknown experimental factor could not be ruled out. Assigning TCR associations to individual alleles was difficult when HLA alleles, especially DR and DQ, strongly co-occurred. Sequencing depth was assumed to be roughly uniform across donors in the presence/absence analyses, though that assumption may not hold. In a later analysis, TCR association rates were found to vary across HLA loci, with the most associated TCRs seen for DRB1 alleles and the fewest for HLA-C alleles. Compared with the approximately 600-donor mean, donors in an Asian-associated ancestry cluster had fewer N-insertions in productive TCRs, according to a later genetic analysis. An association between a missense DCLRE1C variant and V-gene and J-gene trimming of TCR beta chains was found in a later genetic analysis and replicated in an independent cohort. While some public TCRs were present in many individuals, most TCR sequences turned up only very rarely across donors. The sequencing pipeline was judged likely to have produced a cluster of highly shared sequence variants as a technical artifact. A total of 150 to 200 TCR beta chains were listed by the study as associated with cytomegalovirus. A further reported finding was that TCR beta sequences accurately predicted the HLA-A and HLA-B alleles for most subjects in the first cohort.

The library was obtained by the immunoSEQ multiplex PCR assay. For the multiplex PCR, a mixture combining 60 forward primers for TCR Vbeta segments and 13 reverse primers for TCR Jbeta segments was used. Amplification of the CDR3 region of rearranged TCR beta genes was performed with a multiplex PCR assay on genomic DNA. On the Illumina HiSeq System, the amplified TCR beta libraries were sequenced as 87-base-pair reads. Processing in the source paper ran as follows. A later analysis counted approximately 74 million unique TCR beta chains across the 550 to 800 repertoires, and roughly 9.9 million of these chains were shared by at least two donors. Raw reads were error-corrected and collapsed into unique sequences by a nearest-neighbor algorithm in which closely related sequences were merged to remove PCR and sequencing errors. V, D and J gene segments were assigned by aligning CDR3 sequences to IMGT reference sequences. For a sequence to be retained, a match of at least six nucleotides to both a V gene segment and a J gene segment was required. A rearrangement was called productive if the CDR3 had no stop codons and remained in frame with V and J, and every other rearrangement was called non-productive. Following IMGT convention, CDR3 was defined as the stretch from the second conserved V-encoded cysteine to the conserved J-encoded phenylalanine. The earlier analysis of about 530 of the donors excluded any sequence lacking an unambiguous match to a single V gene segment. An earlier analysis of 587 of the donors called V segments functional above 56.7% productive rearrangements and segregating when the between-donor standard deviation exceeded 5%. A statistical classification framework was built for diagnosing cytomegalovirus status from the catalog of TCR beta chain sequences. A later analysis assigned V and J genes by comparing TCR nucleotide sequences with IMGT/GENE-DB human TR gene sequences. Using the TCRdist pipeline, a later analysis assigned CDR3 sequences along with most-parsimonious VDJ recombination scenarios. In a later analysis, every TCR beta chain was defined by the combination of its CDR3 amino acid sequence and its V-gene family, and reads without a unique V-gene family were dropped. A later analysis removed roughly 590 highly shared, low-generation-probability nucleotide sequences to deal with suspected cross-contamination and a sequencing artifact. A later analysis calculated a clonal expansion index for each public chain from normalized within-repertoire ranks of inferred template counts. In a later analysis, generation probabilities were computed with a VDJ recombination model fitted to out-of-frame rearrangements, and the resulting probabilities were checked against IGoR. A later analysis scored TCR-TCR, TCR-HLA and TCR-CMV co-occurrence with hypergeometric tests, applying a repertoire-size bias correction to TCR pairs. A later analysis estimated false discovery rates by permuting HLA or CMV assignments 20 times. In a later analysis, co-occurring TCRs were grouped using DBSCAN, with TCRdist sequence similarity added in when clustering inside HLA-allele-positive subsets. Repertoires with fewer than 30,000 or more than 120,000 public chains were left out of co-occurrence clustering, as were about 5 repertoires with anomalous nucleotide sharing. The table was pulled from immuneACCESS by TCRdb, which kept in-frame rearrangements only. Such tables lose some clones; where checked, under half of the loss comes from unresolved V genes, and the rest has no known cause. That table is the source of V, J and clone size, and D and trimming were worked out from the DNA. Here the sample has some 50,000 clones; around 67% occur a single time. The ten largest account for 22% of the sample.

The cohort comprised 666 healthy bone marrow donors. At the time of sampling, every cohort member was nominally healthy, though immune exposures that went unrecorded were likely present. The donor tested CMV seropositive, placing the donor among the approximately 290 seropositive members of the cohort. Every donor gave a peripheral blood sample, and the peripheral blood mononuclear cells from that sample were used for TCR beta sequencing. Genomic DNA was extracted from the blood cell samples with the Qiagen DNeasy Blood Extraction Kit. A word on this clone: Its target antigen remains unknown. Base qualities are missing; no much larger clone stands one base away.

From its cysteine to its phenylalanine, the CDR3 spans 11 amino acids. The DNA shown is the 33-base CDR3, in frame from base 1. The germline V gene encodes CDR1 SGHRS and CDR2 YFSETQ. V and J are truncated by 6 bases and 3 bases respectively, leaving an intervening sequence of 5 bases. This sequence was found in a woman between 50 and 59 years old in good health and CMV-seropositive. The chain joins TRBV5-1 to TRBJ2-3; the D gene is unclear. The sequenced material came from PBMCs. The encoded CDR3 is CASTLTDTQYF. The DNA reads TGCGCCAGCACTTTGACAGATACGCAGTATTTT.